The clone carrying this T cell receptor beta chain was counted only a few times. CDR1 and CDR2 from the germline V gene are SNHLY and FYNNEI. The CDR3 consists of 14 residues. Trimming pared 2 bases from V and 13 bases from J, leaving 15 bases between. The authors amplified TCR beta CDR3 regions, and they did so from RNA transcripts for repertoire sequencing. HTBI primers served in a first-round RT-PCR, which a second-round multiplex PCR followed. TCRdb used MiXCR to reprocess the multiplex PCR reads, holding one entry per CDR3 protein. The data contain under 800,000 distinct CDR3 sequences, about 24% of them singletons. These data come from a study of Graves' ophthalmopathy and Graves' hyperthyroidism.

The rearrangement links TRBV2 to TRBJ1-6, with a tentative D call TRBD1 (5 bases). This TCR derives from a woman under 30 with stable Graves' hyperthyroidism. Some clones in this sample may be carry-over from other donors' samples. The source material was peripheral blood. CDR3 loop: CASSERSGTGPLHF. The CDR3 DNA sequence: TGTGCCAGCAGTGAACGGAGCGGGACGGGGCCCCTCCACTTT.